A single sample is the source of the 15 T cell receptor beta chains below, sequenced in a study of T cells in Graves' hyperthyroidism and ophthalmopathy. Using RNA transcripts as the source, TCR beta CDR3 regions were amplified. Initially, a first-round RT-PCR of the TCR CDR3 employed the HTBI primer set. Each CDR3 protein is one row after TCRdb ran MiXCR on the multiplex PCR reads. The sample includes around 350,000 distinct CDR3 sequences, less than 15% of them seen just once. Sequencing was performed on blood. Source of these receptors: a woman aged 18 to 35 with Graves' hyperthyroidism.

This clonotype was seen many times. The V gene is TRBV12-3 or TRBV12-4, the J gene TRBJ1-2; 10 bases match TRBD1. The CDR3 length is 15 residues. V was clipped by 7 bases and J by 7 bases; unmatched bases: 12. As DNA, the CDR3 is TGTGCCAGCACCCCGAGGGACAGGGGATTCAGTGGCTACACCTTC. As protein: CASTPRDRGFSGYTF.

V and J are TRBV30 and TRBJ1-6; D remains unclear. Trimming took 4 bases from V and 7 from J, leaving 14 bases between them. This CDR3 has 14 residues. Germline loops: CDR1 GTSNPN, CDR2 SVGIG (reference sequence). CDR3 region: CAWNRSPSNSPLHF. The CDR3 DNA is TGTGCCTGGAACAGATCACCCTCGAATTCACCCCTCCACTTT. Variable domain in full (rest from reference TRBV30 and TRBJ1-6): SQTIHQWPATLVQPVGSPLSLECTVEGTSNPNLYWYRQAAGRGLQLLFYSVGIGQISSEVPQNLSASRPQDRQFILSSKKLLLSDSGFYLCAWNRSPSNSPLHFGNGTRLTVT.

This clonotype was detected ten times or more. CDR3 DNA: TGTGCCAGCAGCTTAACTGTGGGGGGAGGGTACAATGAGCAGTTCTTC. Its protein is CASSLTVGGGYNEQFF. The chain uses TRBV7-3 and TRBJ2-1; 7 bases map to TRBD2. Germline trimming cut 0 bases from V and 4 bases from J; bases unmatched to any gene: 6. The CDR3 loop spans 16 amino acids. Germline V CDR1 and CDR2: SGHTA, FQGTGA.

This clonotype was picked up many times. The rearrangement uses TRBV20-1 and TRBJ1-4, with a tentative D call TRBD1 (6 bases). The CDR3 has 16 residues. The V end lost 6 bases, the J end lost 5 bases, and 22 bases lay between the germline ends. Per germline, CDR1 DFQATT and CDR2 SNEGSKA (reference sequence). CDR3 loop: CSALPIRQAFNEKLFF. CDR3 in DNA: TGCAGTGCCCTCCCCATTCGACAGGCCTTCAATGAAAAACTGTTTTTT.

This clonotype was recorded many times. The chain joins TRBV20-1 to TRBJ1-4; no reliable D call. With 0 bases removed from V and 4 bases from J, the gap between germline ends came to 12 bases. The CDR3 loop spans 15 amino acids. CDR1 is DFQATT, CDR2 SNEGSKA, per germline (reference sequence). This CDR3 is CSARDRRLINEKLFF. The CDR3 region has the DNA TGCAGTGCTAGAGATCGCCGGCTAATTAATGAAAAACTGTTTTTT.

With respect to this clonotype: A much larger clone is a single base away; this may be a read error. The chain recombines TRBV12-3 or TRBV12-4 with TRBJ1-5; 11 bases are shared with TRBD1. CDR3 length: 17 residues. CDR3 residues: CANSLGDRGYRNQPQHF. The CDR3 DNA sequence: TGTGCCAACAGTTTGGGGGACAGGGGGTATCGCAATCAGCCCCAGCATTTT.

The CDR3 coding sequence is TGTGCCAGCAGACCCGGGACAGGGAACAATGAGCAGTTCTTC. As protein: CASRPGTGNNEQFF. The V gene is TRBV14, the J gene TRBJ2-1, with 9 positions matching TRBD1. The length of the CDR3 is 14 residues. The germline V gene has CDR1 SGHDN and CDR2 FVKESK. V lost 6 bases to trimming and J lost 5 bases; unmatched junction nucleotides: 5.

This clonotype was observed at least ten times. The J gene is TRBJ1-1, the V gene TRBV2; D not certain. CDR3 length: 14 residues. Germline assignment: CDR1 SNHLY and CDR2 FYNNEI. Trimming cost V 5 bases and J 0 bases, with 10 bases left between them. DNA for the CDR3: TGTGCCAGCAGTCCAAGCCTCATGAACACTGAAGCTTTCTTT. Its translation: CASSPSLMNTEAFF.

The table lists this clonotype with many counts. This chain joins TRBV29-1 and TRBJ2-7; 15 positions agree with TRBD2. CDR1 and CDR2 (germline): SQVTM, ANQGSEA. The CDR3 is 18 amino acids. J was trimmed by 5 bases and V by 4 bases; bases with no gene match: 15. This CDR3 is CSVARLPGLAGGTDEQYF. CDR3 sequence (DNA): TGCAGCGTTGCACGCTTACCGGGACTAGCGGGAGGAACAGACGAGCAGTACTTC.

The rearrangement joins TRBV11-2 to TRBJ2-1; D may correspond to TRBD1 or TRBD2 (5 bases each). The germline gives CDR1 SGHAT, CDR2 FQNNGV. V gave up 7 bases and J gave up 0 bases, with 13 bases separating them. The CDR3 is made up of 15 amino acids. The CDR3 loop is CASIPGRASYNEQFF. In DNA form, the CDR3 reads TGTGCCAGCATCCCGGGACGGGCCTCCTACAATGAGCAGTTCTTC.

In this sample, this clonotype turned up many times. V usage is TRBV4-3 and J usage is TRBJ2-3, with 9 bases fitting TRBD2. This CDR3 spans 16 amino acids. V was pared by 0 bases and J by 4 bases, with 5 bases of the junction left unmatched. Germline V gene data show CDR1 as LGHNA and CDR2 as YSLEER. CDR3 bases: TGCGCCAGCAGCCAAGATGGTGCGGGAGGGGCAGATACGCAGTATTTT. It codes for CASSQDGAGGADTQYF.

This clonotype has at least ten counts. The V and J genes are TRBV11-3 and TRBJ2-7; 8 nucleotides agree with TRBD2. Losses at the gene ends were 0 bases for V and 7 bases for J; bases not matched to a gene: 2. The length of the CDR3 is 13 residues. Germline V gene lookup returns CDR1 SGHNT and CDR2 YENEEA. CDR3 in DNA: TGTGCCAGCAGCTTAGAACTAGCGGATGAGCAGTACTTC. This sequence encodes CASSLELADEQYF. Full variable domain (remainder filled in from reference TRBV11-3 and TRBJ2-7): EAGVVQSPRYKIIEKKQPVAFWCNPISGHNTLYWYLQNLGQGPELLIRYENEEAVDDSQLPKDRFSAERLKGVDSTLKIQPAELGDSAVYLCASSLELADEQYFGPGTRLTVT.

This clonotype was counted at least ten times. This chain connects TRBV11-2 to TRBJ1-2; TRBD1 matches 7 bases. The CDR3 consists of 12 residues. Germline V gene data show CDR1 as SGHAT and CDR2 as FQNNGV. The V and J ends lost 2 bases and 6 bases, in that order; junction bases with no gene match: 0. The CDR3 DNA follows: TGTGCCAGCAGCTTAAGGGGGCATGGCTACACCTTC. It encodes CASSLRGHGYTF.

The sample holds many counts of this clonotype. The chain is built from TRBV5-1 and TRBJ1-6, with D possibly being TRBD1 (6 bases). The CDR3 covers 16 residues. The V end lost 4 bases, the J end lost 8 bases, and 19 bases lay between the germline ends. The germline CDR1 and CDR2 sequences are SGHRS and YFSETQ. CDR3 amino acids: CASSLLPGGGDSPLHF. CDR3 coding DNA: TGCGCCAGCAGCCTTCTCCCTGGGGGCGGAGATTCACCCCTCCACTTT.

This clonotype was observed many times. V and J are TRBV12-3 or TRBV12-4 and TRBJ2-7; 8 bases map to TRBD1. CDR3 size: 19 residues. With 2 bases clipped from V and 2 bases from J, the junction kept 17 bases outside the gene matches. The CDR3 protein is CASSLWAGFEDRDTYEQYF. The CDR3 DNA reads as TGTGCCAGCAGTTTATGGGCGGGATTTGAGGACAGGGATACCTACGAGCAGTACTTC.